This TCR beta chain was documented in a study of identical twins. Points from the study as a whole: Cross-sectional statistical analysis was relied on for the conclusions, without the same donors being followed.

TCRdb re-called the 5' RACE reads with MiXCR, one entry per CDR3 protein. The sample yields about 530,000 distinct CDR3 sequences, about a fifth seen once. Trimming pared 3 bases from V and 2 bases from J, leaving 12 bases between. This CDR3 comprises 14 residues. Germline CDR1 is SGDLS and CDR2 is YYNGEE. Everyone who donated was a healthy Caucasian. A note on this clonotype: Its antigen is unidentified.

This sample was shared with a second study, whose subject was yellow fever vaccine responses in identical twins.

Sequenced sample: CD4+ T cells sorted from blood. The source of this sequence is a woman aged 18-29 years in good health. The chain combines TRBV9 with TRBJ2-7, with a tentative D call TRBD1 (6 bases). CDR3 DNA sequence: TGTGCCAGCAGCGCCGGACAGAGCACCTACGAGCAGTACTTC. The encoded protein is CASSAGQSTYEQYF.